A single sample is the source of the 12 T cell receptor beta chains below, sequenced in a study of T cell repertoires in cytomegalovirus infection. These receptors have no known antigen. Via MiXCR, TCRdb re-called the reads, giving one row per CDR3 protein. The sample shows 250,000 to 300,000 distinct CDR3 sequences, roughly a fifth of them seen only once. The material was cultured PBMCs, obtained from culture after CMV antigen stimulation. These receptors came from a human donor in good health (CMV status not recorded). Some clones in this sample may be carry-over from other donors' samples.

This clonotype has more than one count but fewer than ten. The rearrangement joins TRBV29-1 to TRBJ2-7; D is perhaps TRBD1 (6 bases). Per germline, CDR1 SQVTM and CDR2 ANQGSEA. V was pared by 6 bases and J by 5 bases, with 14 bases between. The CDR3 has 12 amino acids. The CDR3 spells CSVRRGGNEQYF. Written as DNA, the CDR3 is TGCAGCGTCCGCAGGGGCGGCAACGAGCAGTACTTC.

This rearrangement joins TRBV6-6 to TRBJ2-5; D not certain. V lost 4 bases, J lost 1 base, and 10 bases lay in between. Looked up from germline, CDR1 is MNHNY and CDR2 is SVGAGI (reference sequence). The CDR3 totals 14 residues. This CDR3 is CASSSGSSQETQYF. The CDR3, as DNA: TGTGCCAGCAGTTCAGGCAGTAGCCAAGAGACCCAGTACTTC.

The rearrangement uses TRBV4-1 and TRBJ1-2; no reliable D call. The V and J ends lost 1 base and 5 bases respectively, with 5 bases between them. Germline V gene lookup returns CDR1 MGHRA and CDR2 YSYEKL. The CDR3 is 12 amino acids. Here the CDR3 DNA reads TGCGCCAGCAGCCAAGTACAGTATGGCTACACCTTC. Protein sequence: CASSQVQYGYTF.

The CDR3 coding sequence is TGTGCCAGCAGCTCCACAAAAAAGGGGACTGACTCCTACGAGCAGTACTTC. Its translation is CASSSTKKGTDSYEQYF. The rearrangement links TRBV7-9 to TRBJ2-7, with D possibly being TRBD2 (6 bases). CDR1 and CDR2 (germline): SEHNR, FQNEAQ (reference sequence). The length of the CDR3 is 17 residues. The ends were cut back, 4 bases at V and 0 bases at J, with 19 bases in the middle.

This clonotype was seen at least ten times. The chain links TRBV6-5 to TRBJ1-4; perhaps TRBD1 as D (5 bases). The V and J ends lost 2 bases and 8 bases respectively, with 15 bases between them. This CDR3 spans 15 amino acids. Germline V gives CDR1 MNHEY, CDR2 SVGAGI. The CDR3 bases are TGTGCCAGCAGTTACGCCCTGGGGGTGGGGGAAAAACTGTTTTTT. Its protein product is CASSYALGVGEKLFF.

This sequence joins TRBV4-1 and TRBJ1-1; TRBD1 agrees at 10 bases. The germline V gene has CDR1 MGHRA and CDR2 YSYEKL. This CDR3 is 16 amino acids long. With V trimmed by 1 base and J by 3 bases, 5 bases remained unmatched. The DNA for the CDR3 is TGCGCCAGCAGCCAAGGACAGGGGGCCGTGGACACTGAAGCTTTCTTT. Its translation is CASSQGQGAVDTEAFF.

This rearrangement joins TRBV6-2 or TRBV6-3 to TRBJ2-2; the match to TRBD2 covers 10 bases. The V and J ends lost 6 bases and 4 bases, in that order; junction bases with no gene match: 11. This CDR3 has 17 amino acids. From germline, CDR1 is MNHEY and CDR2 SVGEGT. CDR3 sequence: CASSIPRTSGSTGELFF. CDR3 nucleotides: TGTGCCAGCAGCATCCCTCGGACTAGCGGAAGCACCGGGGAGCTGTTTTTT.

V usage is TRBV11-1 and J usage is TRBJ2-7; D may be TRBD1 (7 bases). CDR1 SGHAT and CDR2 FQDESV come from the germline V gene (reference sequence). This CDR3 has 16 amino acids. V was pared by 1 base and J by 7 bases, with 20 bases between. Written as DNA, the CDR3 is TGTGCCAGCAGCTTAGATTGGAGGGGGCTCGCCGAGGAGCAGTACTTC. Translating it yields CASSLDWRGLAEEQYF.

This chain joins TRBV11-3 and TRBJ1-2; 9 bases fit TRBD1. The CDR3 covers 16 residues. Germline CDR1 reads SGHNT; CDR2 reads YENEEA. The ends lost 3 bases at V and 2 bases at J; junction bases unmatched: 7. The DNA of the CDR3 is TGTGCCAGCAGCTTCGGCGGACAGGGGACGAACTATGGCTACACCTTC. Amino acid sequence: CASSFGGQGTNYGYTF.

V gene TRBV11-3 combines with J gene TRBJ2-5, with TRBD2 identical over 10 bases. This CDR3 has 15 amino acids. Looked up from germline, CDR1 is SGHNT and CDR2 is YENEEA. With 5 bases clipped from V and 0 bases from J, the junction kept 3 bases outside the gene matches. The chain's CDR3 is CASSPSGSYQETQYF. CDR3 nucleotide sequence: TGTGCCAGCAGCCCTAGCGGGAGCTACCAAGAGACCCAGTACTTC.

This clonotype was observed a handful of times. This chain joins TRBV6-1 and TRBJ2-2, with TRBD2 as a possible D gene (5 bases). This CDR3 has 15 residues. V gave up 6 bases and J gave up 0 bases, with 11 bases separating them. The germline gives CDR1 MNHNS, CDR2 SASEGT. The CDR3 sequence: CASRGGSTNTGELFF. For the CDR3, the DNA is TGTGCCAGCAGGGGCGGGTCTACGAACACCGGGGAGCTGTTTTTT.

The gene calls are TRBV14 and TRBJ1-4; no definite D call. Per germline, CDR1 SGHDN and CDR2 FVKESK. Trimming pared 5 bases from V and 8 bases from J, leaving 12 bases between. The CDR3 runs to 13 residues. In nucleotides, the CDR3 is TGTGCCAGCAGCTATCTTTCCGGCGAAAAACTGTTTTTT. Protein: CASSYLSGEKLFF.